Below, 3 T cell receptor beta chains from the same sample are listed, as sequenced in a study of T cell responses to AZD1222 COVID-19 vaccine. The repertoire was sequenced with immunoSEQ multiplex PCR; TCRdb's copy has only in-frame clones and lacks some. The table lists some 120,000 clones, 90% of them singletons, with about 4.5% in the top ten. Sequencing was performed on peripheral blood, taken on day 0 of MenACWY control vaccination. These receptors all come from an adult in good health.

This chain uses TRBV27 with TRBJ1-6, with TRBD1 as a possible D gene (5 bases). The CDR3 is 16 residues long. Germline CDR1 MNHEY, CDR2 SMNVEV (reference sequence). Between the trimmed V and J ends, which lost 5 bases and 7 bases, there was a span of 18 bases. The CDR3 bases are TGTGCCAGCAGTCCCATCCCGGGACGGACCAATTCACCCCTCCACTTT. The encoded protein is CASSPIPGRTNSPLHF.

The V gene is TRBV6-2 or TRBV6-3, the J gene TRBJ1-1; a weak D match, TRBD1 (6 bases). Trimming cost V 5 bases and J 7 bases, with 17 bases left between them. Germline V lookup: CDR1 MNHEY, CDR2 SVGEGT. This CDR3 contains 14 residues. The CDR3 DNA sequence: TGTGCCAGCAGTCCAGGACAGTGGGGCGGTGAAGCTTTCTTT. Translated, it gives CASSPGQWGGEAFF.

The V call is TRBV6-5, the J call TRBJ1-1; D gene unclear. The CDR3 length is 15 residues. The germline V gene encodes CDR1 MNHEY and CDR2 SVGAGI. V lost 6 bases and J lost 0, with 14 bases in between. Here the CDR3 DNA reads TGTGCCAGCAGCGGAACTTTTGGGATGAACACTGAAGCTTTCTTT. Its translation is CASSGTFGMNTEAFF.